The entry below describes one T cell receptor beta chain. Its antigen remains unknown. Use of 60 Vbeta and 13 Jbeta primers characterized the PCR. Clones were sequenced by immunoSEQ multiplex PCR, and TCRdb holds only the in-frame ones, with some missing. The sample consists of about 140,000 clones, over 65% of them appearing once. The CDR3 totals 14 residues. Germline-derived CDR1 and CDR2 are MDHEN and SYDVKM. V dropped 5 bases and J dropped 7 bases, with 17 bases sitting between them. The data are from a study of cytomegalovirus exposure and HLA in healthy donors. Broader study findings: Three chains linked to CMV were shown in vitro to be specific for CMV antigens.

The sequenced sample was PBMCs. This chain uses TRBV28 with TRBJ2-5; D might be TRBD1 (5 bases). This TCR derives from a female donor in good health and CMV-seronegative. CDR3 region: CASSPAQGFATQYF. The CDR3 DNA sequence: TGTGCCAGCAGTCCCGCTCAGGGTTTCGCGACCCAGTACTTC.